This TCR beta chain was sequenced in a study of shared clonotypes between healthy human individuals (dated by TCRdb to 2019 to 2021). A note on the overall study: The cohort comprised a couple of women and a few men aged 18 to 49 years. Different laboratories and diverse techniques were used to prepare libraries and sequence TCR repertoires, to increase sequencing depth and limit assay-specific biases. Per donor, leukapheresis produced somewhere between about 0.9 and 9 billion PBMCs. Per donor, three plates each were used for CD4 naive and CD4 memory, two for CD8 naive, and one for CD8 memory. To estimate repertoire size and how much clonotype sharing occurs between individuals, the study deeply sequenced the blood TCR repertoires of about 5 healthy adults. Overall study outcomes, separate from this receptor: Compared with non-shared clonotypes, clonotypes shared by all four sorted-subset donors had higher generation probabilities. Based on pairwise subsampling, the degree of clonotype sharing among donors was expected to be affected by sequencing depth. Only blood was sampled, and tissue TCR repertoires likely differ from those in blood. Rarefaction of sorted-subset datasets indicated incomplete sequencing despite the large sequencing depth. Larger estimated clonotype richness was generally found for naive subsets than for memory subsets. Sharing across several donors was observed for roughly 5.4% of naive CD4, 3.5% of naive CD8, about 2.5% of memory CD4, and around 0.42% of memory CD8 clonotypes. Because the study included only a small number of donors, the genetic and exposure-history diversity represented was limited.

Trimmed from V: 6 bases; trimmed from J: 8 bases; junction bases lacking a gene match: 12. Reading the germline V gene gives CDR1 WSHSY and CDR2 SAAADI. Its CDR3 holds 15 amino acids, cysteine through phenylalanine. CDR3 DNA only is kept here, 45 bases in frame from base 1. Healthy HIV-negative adults with no recently reported acute infections or vaccinations were included as donors. All donors were Caucasian adults living in Nashville, Tennessee, USA. CD8 memory samples were composed of magnetically selected CD45RO+ cells combined with CCR7-negative CD45RA+ effector memory (TemRA) cells. Blood was obtained by leukapheresis, after which PBMCs were separated by Ficoll-Histopaque density gradient centrifugation and cryopreserved in liquid nitrogen vapor phase. Analytical flow cytometry was used to check the purity and quantity of every magnetically sorted T cell population. From each sorted fraction, genomic DNA was isolated and quantified by UV absorbance on a Nanodrop 2000c.

Using the deep immunoSEQ assay, multiplex PCR amplified TCR CDR3 regions from genomic DNA. Extracted genomic DNA from each cell subset was distributed evenly across all wells of several immunoSEQ 96-well plates, and each plate was treated as a replicate. For sorted subsets, around 0.2 ug genomic DNA, equal to approximately 30,000 T cell genomes, was loaded into each replicate PCR. Purified libraries were measured with a Qubit 3.0 fluorometer, size-checked on a Bioanalyzer 2100, and measured again with the KAPA Library Quantification kit. A separate single-read 150-cycle Illumina NextSeq 550 flow cell was used to sequence each immunoSEQ 96-well plate. The paper's data handling went like this. Because the immunoSEQ output included only junctional sequences and no quality scores, the filtering could not be the same as the filtering used for full-length reads. To assign V/J genes and CDR3, sequences were annotated against IMGT germline references using PyIR, a Python wrapper for IgBLAST v1.9. Reads were removed for weak V/J assignments (E-value above 1e-6), missing CDR3, stop codons, out-of-frame junctions, or ambiguous translated residues. A V3J clonotype was defined by an identical inferred V gene, J gene, and CDR3 amino acid sequence. Percentage overlap between repertoires was computed as shared unique clonotypes divided by the size of the smaller repertoire. Richness of each repertoire was evaluated using RTK rarefaction, the Chao1 estimator, and Recon v2.1 estimates of unobserved clonotypes. Generation probabilities were computed with OLGA for all TCRbeta clonotypes obtained by the gDNA method from four donors. TCRdb took over this immuneACCESS table, retaining in-frame rearrangements with V and J assigned. Such tables are incomplete; in checked studies, under half of the missing clones stem from an unresolved V gene, and the remainder is unexplained. D and trimming were read from the DNA, whereas the V and J calls and clone size are those reported in that table. This sample comprises roughly 400,000 clones, 96% of them detected only once. 0.25% to 0.35% of the sample is in the top ten clones.

About this clone itself: Its cognate antigen has yet to be identified. Base-call qualities are not available, and no considerably larger clone is one nucleotide away.

The V gene is TRBV10-2 and the J gene is TRBJ1-5; TRBD1 aligns with 8 central bases. This receptor was obtained from a man aged 30 to 39 in good health. Sequencing input: memory CD8+ T cells sorted from blood. Interpreted using the paper, the cell subset or site label stands for: CD45RO+ cells pooled with CCR7-negative TemRA cells. Read as DNA, the sequence is TGCGCCAGCAGGGATACAGGGGGGCGCGCAGAGCCCCAGCATTTT. Its translation is CASRDTGGRAEPQHF.